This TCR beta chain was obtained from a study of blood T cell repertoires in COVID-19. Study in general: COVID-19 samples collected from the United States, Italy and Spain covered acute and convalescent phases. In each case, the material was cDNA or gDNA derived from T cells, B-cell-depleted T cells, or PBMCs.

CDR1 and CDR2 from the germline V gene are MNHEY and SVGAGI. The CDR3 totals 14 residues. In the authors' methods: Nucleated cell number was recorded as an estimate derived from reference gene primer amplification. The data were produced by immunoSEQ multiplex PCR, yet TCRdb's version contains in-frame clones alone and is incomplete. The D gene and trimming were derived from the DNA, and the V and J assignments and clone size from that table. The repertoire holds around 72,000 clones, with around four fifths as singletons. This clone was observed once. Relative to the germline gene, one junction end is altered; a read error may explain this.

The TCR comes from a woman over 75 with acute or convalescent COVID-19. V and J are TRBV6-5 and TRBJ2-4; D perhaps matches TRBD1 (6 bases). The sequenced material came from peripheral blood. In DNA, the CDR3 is TGTGCCAGCACCACCCCTGGGGACAAAACCATTCAGTACTTC. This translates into CASTTPGDKTIQYF.